This T cell receptor beta chain was sequenced during a study of CD8 T cells in ankylosing spondylitis. General study points: Ankylosing spondylitis blood seemed to carry a telltale TCR beta motif made of several highly homologous variants.

Of note for this clonotype: Its antigen remains unknown.

Via MiXCR, TCRdb re-called the 5' RACE reads, giving one row per CDR3 protein. The data hold about 360,000 distinct CDR3 sequences, with about 20% observed a single time. CDR1 is SQVTM and CDR2 is ANQGSEA in the germline V gene. The CDR3 sequence is 14 residues long. Deletions cut 3 bases from V and 4 bases from J, with 13 bases between. The origin of this receptor is a male donor with ankylosing spondylitis or in good health (not recorded which). The chain combines TRBV29-1 with TRBJ2-1; tentative D call: TRBD1 (6 bases). The material sequenced was blood, either unsorted or a sorted T cell fraction (not recorded which). The CDR3: CSVDHRGQYNEQFF. CDR3 nucleotide sequence: TGCAGCGTTGATCACCGAGGACAGTACAATGAGCAGTTCTTC.